This is a list of T cell receptor beta chains from one sample in a study of graft-versus-host responses after intestinal transplantation. Their cognate antigens are unknown. The table came from immunoSEQ multiplex PCR; TCRdb's copy has only in-frame clones and leaves some out. Counted here are some 140,000 clones, about 90% occurring once; the ten biggest clones make up roughly 0.2%. Sequences were derived from unstimulated CD4+ T cells sorted from spleen or lymph node cells, sampled before intestinal transplant. These receptors were taken from a human donor who received an intestinal transplant. The CDR3 runs from the conserved cysteine through the conserved F or W. The order of the fields is V gene, D gene, J gene, clone size, CDR3 protein, CDR3 DNA. D genes are given only for firm matches. Part of the rows lack a size; the others show once, few, many or a class for expanded clones.

>TRBV27|TRBD1|TRBJ1-1|.
CASSRDRGLAEAFF
TGTGCCAGCAGCCGGGACAGGGGTTTGGCTGAAGCTTTCTTT
>TRBV5-4|.|TRBJ2-1|once
CASSSGVGSYNEQFF
TGTGCCAGCAGCTCAGGGGTTGGCTCCTACAATGAGCAGTTCTTC
>TRBV7-3|.|TRBJ2-3|.
CASSSQGAGGPTDTQYF
TGTGCCAGCAGCTCGCAGGGGGCGGGAGGGCCCACAGATACGCAGTATTTT
>TRBV27|TRBD1|TRBJ1-1|.
CASSPRTGLNTEAFF
TGTGCCAGCAGTCCAAGGACAGGACTGAACACTGAAGCTTTCTTT
>TRBV7-3|.|TRBJ2-1|.
CASSLRASNEQFF
TGTGCCAGCAGCTTAAGGGCTAGCAATGAGCAGTTCTTC
>TRBV14|.|TRBJ1-2|.
CASSQGPGREYGYTF
TGTGCCAGCAGCCAAGGCCCAGGGAGGGAATATGGCTACACCTTC
>TRBV6-6|.|TRBJ1-2|.
CASSYDPNYGYTF
TGTGCCAGCAGTTACGACCCTAACTATGGCTACACCTTC
>TRBV4-2|.|TRBJ2-2|.
CASSQTTPGLSGELFF
TGTGCCAGCAGCCAAACGACCCCGGGGTTGTCCGGGGAGCTGTTTTTT
>TRBV5-1|TRBD2|TRBJ2-5|.
CASSLGGLAEETQYF
TGCGCCAGCAGCTTGGGAGGTCTAGCGGAAGAGACCCAGTACTTC
>TRBV6-1|TRBD2|TRBJ2-7|.
CASWRAGNEQYF
TGTGCCAGCTGGCGAGCGGGAAACGAGCAGTACTTC
>TRBV5-1|.|TRBJ2-1|.
CASSLDGAPYNEQFF
TGCGCCAGCAGCTTGGACGGGGCCCCTTACAATGAGCAGTTCTTC
>TRBV7-3|.|TRBJ2-7|.
CASSLSPSSFYEQYF
TGTGCCAGCAGCTTAAGTCCTAGTTCGTTCTACGAGCAGTACTTC
>TRBV19|TRBD1|TRBJ1-1|.
CATSDRGDTEAFF
TGTGCCACCTCAGACAGGGGGGACACTGAAGCTTTCTTT
>TRBV5-1|TRBD2|TRBJ2-1|.
CASSPLGGSGNEQFF
TGCGCCAGCAGCCCGTTGGGAGGGTCAGGCAATGAGCAGTTCTTC
>TRBV5-5|TRBD1|TRBJ2-7|.
CASSLGDSTYEQYF
TGTGCCAGCAGCTTGGGGGACAGTACCTACGAGCAGTACTTC
>TRBV4-1|.|TRBJ1-5|.
CASSLTTLLNQPQHF
TGCGCCAGCAGCCTAACCACTTTACTCAATCAGCCCCAGCATTTT
>TRBV15|TRBD1|TRBJ1-2|.
CATSRAGTGREMGGYTF
TGTGCCACCAGCAGAGCCGGGACAGGCCGCGAGATGGGGGGCTACACCTTC
>TRBV11-2|TRBD2|TRBJ2-7|.
CASSLVGGSPNEQYF
TGTGCCAGCAGCTTAGTCGGCGGGAGCCCCAACGAGCAGTACTTC
>TRBV30|.|TRBJ1-4|once
CAWSVGRDEKLFF
TGTGCCTGGAGTGTCGGCAGGGATGAAAAACTGTTTTTT
>TRBV19|TRBD2|TRBJ2-7|.
CASSGLAGDYEQYF
TGTGCCAGTAGTGGACTAGCGGGAGACTACGAGCAGTACTTC
>TRBV2|TRBD1|TRBJ2-5|.
CASSDQGVETQYF
TGTGCCAGCAGTGACCAGGGGGTAGAGACCCAGTACTTC
>TRBV5-4|.|TRBJ2-7|few
CASSSAFRAPYEQYF
TGTGCCAGCAGCTCGGCGTTTAGAGCCCCCTACGAGCAGTACTTC
>TRBV7-2|TRBD1|TRBJ1-5|once
CASSLEGTGNQPQHF
TGTGCCAGCAGCTTAGAAGGGACAGGCAATCAGCCCCAGCATTTT
>TRBV7-8|TRBD2|TRBJ2-3|.
CASSLVAGEGRLGTQYF
TGTGCCAGCAGCTTAGTAGCGGGAGAGGGCAGACTAGGTACGCAGTATTTT
>TRBV5-1|.|TRBJ2-4|few
CASSLASSGNIQYF
TGCGCCAGCAGCTTGGCGTCCTCGGGGAACATTCAGTACTTC
>TRBV4-1|TRBD2|TRBJ2-7|.
CASSLGIRASGSGEQYF
TGCGCCAGCAGCTTAGGTATCAGGGCTAGCGGGAGTGGCGAGCAGTACTTC
>TRBV5-5|.|TRBJ1-5|.
CASSRQGTMNQPQHF
TGTGCCAGCAGCCGGCAGGGCACAATGAATCAGCCCCAGCATTTT
>TRBV6-6|.|TRBJ2-7|.
CASSQTPGRFYEQYF
TGTGCCAGCAGCCAAACTCCGGGCCGTTTCTACGAGCAGTACTTC
>TRBV13|.|TRBJ1-1|once
CASSLRGAEWNTEAFF
TGTGCCAGCAGCTTACGGGGGGCTGAGTGGAACACTGAAGCTTTCTTT
>TRBV5-6|TRBD2|TRBJ2-7|.
CASSKPGLPFDEQYF
TGTGCCAGCAGTAAACCGGGACTACCCTTTGATGAGCAGTACTTC
>TRBV4-1|.|TRBJ2-5|.
CASSSQIREKARETQYF
TGCGCCAGCAGCTCACAAATCCGGGAGAAGGCCCGGGAGACCCAGTACTTC
>TRBV5-5|.|TRBJ1-2|.
CASSFPGLANYGYTF
TGTGCCAGCAGCTTCCCAGGGCTAGCTAACTATGGCTACACCTTC
>TRBV7-9|.|TRBJ1-1|few
CASSMTVNTEAFF
TGTGCCAGCAGCATGACAGTGAACACTGAAGCTTTCTTT
>TRBV28|.|TRBJ2-2|.
CASSFPSLNTGELFF
TGTGCCAGCAGTTTTCCATCACTGAACACCGGGGAGCTGTTTTTT
>TRBV5-1|TRBD1|TRBJ2-3|.
CASRSTGMDTQYF
TGCGCCAGCCGTTCGACAGGGATGGATACGCAGTATTTT
>TRBV18|.|TRBJ2-1|.
CASSPLGTGTFF
TGTGCCAGCTCACCACTAGGGACCGGGACGTTCTTC
>TRBV7-3|TRBD2|TRBJ2-2|few
CASSLLAGATGELFF
TGTGCCAGCAGCTTACTAGCGGGAGCCACCGGGGAGCTGTTTTTT
>TRBV10-3|TRBD1|TRBJ1-2|.
CATGGQGGYGYTF
TGTGCCACAGGGGGACAGGGAGGCTATGGCTACACCTTC
>TRBV4-1|TRBD1|TRBJ1-6|.
CASSLPGQGGSYNSPLHF
TGCGCCAGCAGCCTCCCGGGACAGGGTGGGTCCTATAATTCACCCCTCCACTTT
>TRBV2|.|TRBJ2-3|.
CASAGRLGELDTQYF
TGTGCCAGCGCAGGCAGGCTCGGCGAATTAGATACGCAGTATTTT
>TRBV18|TRBD1|TRBJ2-5|once
CASSHAGTDQETQYF
TGTGCCAGCTCACACGCCGGGACAGACCAAGAGACCCAGTACTTC
>TRBV4-1|TRBD1|TRBJ2-5|.
CASSRGQGAGETQYF
TGCGCCAGCAGCCGCGGACAGGGGGCAGGGGAGACCCAGTACTTC
>TRBV5-1|TRBD1|TRBJ2-7|.
CASSLRDRAYEQYF
TGCGCCAGCAGCCTCCGGGACAGGGCCTACGAGCAGTACTTC
>TRBV28|.|TRBJ1-5|.
CASTFRTDYQPQHF
TGTGCCAGCACCTTTAGGACAGACTATCAGCCCCAGCATTTT
>TRBV4-1|TRBD1|TRBJ2-4|once
CASSPTGAKNIQYF
TGCGCCAGCAGCCCGACAGGGGCCAAAAACATTCAGTACTTC